This T cell receptor (beta chain) was sequenced for a study of CD8 T cells in Susac syndrome. High-throughput TCR beta sequencing covered peripheral CD8+ and CD4+ T cells. Patients with stable or active relapsing-remitting disease, all of them treatment-naive, made up the multiple sclerosis controls. Negative isolation yielded CD8+ and CD4+ T cells; FACS enriched TEMRA cells. The CDR3 consists of 16 residues. Germline V CDR1 and CDR2: SQVTM, ANQGSEA. Trimming took off 1 base at V and 1 base at J, with 14 bases between the two ends. Random hexamers primed reverse transcription of about 0.5 to 1 ug RNA. TCRdb redid the calling of the immunoSEQ multiplex PCR reads with MiXCR, one entry per CDR3 protein. The sample records approximately 70,000 distinct CDR3 sequences, approximately 94% being singletons.

The J gene is TRBJ2-1, the V gene TRBV29-1; D possibly uses TRBD1 or TRBD2 (5 bases each). The sequencing sample was made of CD8+ T cells from PBMCs. The TCR was taken from a human donor with multiple sclerosis. The CDR3 bases are TGCAGCGTTGAAGGCGAGGCAGGGAGATCCTACAATGAGCAGTTCTTC. Residues: CSVEGEAGRSYNEQFF.